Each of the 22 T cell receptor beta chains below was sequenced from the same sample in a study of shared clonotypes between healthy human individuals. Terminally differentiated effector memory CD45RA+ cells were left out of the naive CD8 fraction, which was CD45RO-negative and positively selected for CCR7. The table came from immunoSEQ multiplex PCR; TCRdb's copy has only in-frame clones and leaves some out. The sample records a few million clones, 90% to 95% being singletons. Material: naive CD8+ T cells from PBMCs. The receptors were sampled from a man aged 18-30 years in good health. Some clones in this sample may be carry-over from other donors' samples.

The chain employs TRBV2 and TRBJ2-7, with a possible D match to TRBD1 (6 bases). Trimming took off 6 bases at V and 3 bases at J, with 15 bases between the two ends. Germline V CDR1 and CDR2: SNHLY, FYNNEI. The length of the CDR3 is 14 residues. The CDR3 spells CASRAGTLDYEQYF. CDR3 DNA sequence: TGTGCCAGCAGAGCCGGGACACTAGACTACGAGCAGTACTTC.

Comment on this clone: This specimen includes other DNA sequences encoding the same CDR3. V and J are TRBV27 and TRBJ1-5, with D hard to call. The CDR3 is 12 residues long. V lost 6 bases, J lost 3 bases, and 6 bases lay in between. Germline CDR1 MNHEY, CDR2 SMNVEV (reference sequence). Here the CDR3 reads CASSPYNQPQHF. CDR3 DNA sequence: TGTGCCAGCAGCCCATACAATCAGCCCCAGCATTTT.

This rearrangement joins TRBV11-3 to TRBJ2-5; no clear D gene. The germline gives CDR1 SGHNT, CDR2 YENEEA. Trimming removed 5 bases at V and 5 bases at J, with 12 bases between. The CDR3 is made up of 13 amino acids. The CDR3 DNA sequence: TGTGCCAGCAGCCTCATAGCCTCGGAGACCCAGTACTTC. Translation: CASSLIASETQYF.

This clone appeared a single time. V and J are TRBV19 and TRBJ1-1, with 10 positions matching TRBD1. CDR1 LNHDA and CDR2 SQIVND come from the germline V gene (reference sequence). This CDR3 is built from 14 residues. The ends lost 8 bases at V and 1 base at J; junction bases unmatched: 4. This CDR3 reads CASGTGAQNTEAFF. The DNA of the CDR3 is TGTGCCAGTGGGACAGGGGCGCAGAACACTGAAGCTTTCTTT.

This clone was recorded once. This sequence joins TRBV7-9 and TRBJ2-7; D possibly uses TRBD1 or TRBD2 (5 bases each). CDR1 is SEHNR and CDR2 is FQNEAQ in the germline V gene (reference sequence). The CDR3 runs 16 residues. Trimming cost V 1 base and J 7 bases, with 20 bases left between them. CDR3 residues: CASSLGLRDPNREQYF. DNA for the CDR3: TGTGCCAGCAGCTTAGGACTTCGGGACCCTAATCGGGAGCAGTACTTC.

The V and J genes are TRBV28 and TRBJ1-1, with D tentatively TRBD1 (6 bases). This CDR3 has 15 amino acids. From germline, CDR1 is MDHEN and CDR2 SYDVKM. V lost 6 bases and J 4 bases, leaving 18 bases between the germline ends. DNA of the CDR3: TGTGCCAGCAGCCGAAACAGGGAAGTCCCCACTGAAGCTTTCTTT. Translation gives CASSRNREVPTEAFF.

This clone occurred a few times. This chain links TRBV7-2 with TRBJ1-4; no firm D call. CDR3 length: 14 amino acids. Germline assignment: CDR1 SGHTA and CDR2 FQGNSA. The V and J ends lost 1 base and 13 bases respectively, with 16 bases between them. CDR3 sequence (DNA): TGTGCCAGCAGCTTAGGGGAAGCGATCTCGGGACTGTTTTTT. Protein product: CASSLGEAISGLFF. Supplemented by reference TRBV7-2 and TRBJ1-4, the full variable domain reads GAGVSQSPSNKVTEKGKDVELRCDPISGHTALYWYRQSLGQGLEFLIYFQGNSAPDKSGLPSDRFSAERTGGSVSTLTIQRTQQEDSAVYLCASSLGEAISGLFFGSGTQLSVL.

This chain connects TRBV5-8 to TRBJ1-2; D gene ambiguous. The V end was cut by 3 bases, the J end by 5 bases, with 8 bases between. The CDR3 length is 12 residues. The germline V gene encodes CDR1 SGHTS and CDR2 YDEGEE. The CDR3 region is CASSSTNYGYTF. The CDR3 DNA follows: TGTGCCAGCAGCTCTACCAATTATGGCTACACCTTC.

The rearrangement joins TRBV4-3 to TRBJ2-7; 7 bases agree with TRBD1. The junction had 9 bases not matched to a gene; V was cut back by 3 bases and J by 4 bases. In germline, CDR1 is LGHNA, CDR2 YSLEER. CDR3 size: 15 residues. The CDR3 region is CASSHRRQGVYEQYF. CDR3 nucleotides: TGCGCCAGCAGCCACCGACGGCAGGGGGTTTACGAGCAGTACTTC.

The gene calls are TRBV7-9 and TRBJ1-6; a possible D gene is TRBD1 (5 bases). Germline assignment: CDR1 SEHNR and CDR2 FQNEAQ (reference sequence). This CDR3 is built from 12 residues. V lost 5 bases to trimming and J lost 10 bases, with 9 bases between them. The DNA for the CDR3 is TGTGCCAGCAGCCCAGGGACCTCACCCCTCCACTTT. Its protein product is CASSPGTSPLHF.

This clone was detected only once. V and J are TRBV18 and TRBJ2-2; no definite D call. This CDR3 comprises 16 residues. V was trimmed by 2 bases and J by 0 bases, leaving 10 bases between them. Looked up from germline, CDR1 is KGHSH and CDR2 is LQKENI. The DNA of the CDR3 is TGTGCCAGCTCACCAGTGACACCCGCGAACACCGGGGAGCTGTTTTTT. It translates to CASSPVTPANTGELFF.

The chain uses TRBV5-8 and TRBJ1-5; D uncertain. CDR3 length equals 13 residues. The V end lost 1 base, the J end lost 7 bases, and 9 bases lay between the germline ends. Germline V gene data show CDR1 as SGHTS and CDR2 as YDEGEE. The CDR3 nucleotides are TGTGCCAGCAGCTTGTTTCCCCCACAGCCCCAGCATTTT. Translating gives CASSLFPPQPQHF. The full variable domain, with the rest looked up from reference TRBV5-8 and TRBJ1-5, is EAGVTQSPTHLIKTRGQQATLRCSPISGHTSVYWYQQALGLGLQFLLWYDEGEERNRGNFPPRFSGRQFPNYSSELNVNALELEDSALYLCASSLFPPQPQHFGDGTRLSIL.

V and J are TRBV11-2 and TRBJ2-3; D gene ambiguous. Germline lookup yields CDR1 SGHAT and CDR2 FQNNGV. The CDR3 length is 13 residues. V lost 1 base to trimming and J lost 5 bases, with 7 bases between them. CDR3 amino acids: CASSLVPVDTQYF. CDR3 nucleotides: TGTGCCAGCAGCTTAGTTCCGGTAGATACGCAGTATTTT.

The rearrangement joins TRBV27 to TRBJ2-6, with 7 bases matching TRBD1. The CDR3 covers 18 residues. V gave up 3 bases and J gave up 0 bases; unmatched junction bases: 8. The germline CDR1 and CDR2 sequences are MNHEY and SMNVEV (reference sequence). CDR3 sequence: CASSFLRDSLSGANVLTF. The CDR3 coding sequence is TGTGCCAGCAGTTTCCTCCGGGACAGCCTCTCTGGGGCCAACGTCCTGACTTTC. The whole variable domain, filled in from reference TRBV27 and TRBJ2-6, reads EAQVTQNPRYLITVTGKKLTVTCSQNMNHEYMSWYRQDPGLGLRQIYYSMNVEVTDKGDVPEGYKVSRKEKRNFPLILESPSPNQTSLYFCASSFLRDSLSGANVLTFGAGSRLTVL.

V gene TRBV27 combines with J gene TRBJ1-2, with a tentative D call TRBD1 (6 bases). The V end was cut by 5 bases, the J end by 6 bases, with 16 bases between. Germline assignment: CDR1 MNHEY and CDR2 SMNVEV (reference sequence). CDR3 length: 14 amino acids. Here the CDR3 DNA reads TGTGCCAGCAGTCAAGACCGGGGGCCAGATGGCTACACCTTC. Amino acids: CASSQDRGPDGYTF.

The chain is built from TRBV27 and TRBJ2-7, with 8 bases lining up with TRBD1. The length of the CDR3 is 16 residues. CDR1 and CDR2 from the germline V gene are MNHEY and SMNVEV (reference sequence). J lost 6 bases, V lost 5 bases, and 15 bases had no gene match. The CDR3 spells CASSPSTGALLLEQYF. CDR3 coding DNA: TGTGCCAGCAGTCCATCGACAGGGGCGCTCCTTCTCGAGCAGTACTTC.

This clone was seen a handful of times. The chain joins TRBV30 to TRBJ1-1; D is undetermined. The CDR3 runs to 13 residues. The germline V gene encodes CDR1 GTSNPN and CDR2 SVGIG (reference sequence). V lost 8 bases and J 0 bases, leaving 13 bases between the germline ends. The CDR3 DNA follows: TGTGCCAGTAGGGCAGGTTTGAACACTGAAGCTTTCTTT. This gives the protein CASRAGLNTEAFF.

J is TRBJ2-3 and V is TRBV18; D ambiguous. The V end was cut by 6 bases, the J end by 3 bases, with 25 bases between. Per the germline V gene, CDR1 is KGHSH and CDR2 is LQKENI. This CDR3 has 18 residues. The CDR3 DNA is TGTGCCAGCTCCCCGCTCGAGAGAACTTCCCTATGGACAGATACGCAGTATTTT. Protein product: CASSPLERTSLWTDTQYF.

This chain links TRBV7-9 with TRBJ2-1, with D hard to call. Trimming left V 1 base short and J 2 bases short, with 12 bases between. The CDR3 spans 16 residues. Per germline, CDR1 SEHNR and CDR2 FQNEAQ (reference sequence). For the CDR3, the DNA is TGTGCCAGCAGCTTAGTGTCCGATTACACCTACAATGAGCAGTTCTTC. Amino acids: CASSLVSDYTYNEQFF.

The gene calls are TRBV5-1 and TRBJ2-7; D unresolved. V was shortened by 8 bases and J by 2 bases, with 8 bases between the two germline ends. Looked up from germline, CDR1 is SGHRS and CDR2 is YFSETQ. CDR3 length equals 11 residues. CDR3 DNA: TGCGCCAGTTCCGGGCCCTACGAGCAGTACTTC. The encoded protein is CASSGPYEQYF.

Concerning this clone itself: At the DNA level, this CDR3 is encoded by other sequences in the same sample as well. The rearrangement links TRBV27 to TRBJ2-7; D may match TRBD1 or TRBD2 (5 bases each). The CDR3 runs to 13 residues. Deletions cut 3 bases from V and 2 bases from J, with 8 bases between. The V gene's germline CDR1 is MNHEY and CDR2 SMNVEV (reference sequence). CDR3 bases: TGTGCCAGCAGTTTGGGACGGACCTACGAGCAGTACTTC. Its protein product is CASSLGRTYEQYF.

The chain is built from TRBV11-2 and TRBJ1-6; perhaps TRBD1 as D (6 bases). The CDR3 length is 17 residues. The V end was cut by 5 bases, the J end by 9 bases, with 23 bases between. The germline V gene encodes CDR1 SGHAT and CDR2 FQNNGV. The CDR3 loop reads CASSPSNRVGVGSPLHF. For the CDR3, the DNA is TGTGCCAGCAGCCCCTCGAACAGGGTAGGAGTCGGTTCACCCCTCCACTTT.